This T cell receptor beta chain was recovered during a study of T cell changes during pregnancy in multiple sclerosis. TCRdb keeps only in-frame clones here, not all; method: immunoSEQ multiplex PCR. The sample holds about 79,000 clones; 80% to 95% are singletons and the top ten take about 0.52%. V was cut by 3 bases and J by 5 bases, with 14 bases left in between. The CDR3 has 15 amino acids. From germline, CDR1 is MGHRA and CDR2 YSYEKL. This sequence was found in a female donor with multiple sclerosis, enrolled in a pregnancy study. The chain couples TRBV4-1 to TRBJ2-4, with D possibly being TRBD2 (6 bases). The specimen comprised CD4+ T cells from peripheral blood mononuclear cells, sampled in the second trimester of pregnancy. The CDR3 protein is CASSHPGRSENIQYF. In nucleotides, the CDR3 is TGCGCCAGCAGCCACCCAGGGAGGTCAGAAAACATTCAGTACTTC.